This T cell receptor beta chain was documented in a study of regulatory T cells in long-lasting Graves disease (dated by TCRdb to the early 2020s). About the study as a whole: Persistent Graves' disease meant more than 5 years of antithyroid drug treatment with TSH receptor autoantibodies that stayed positive. This study used TCR sequencing and RNA sequencing of peripheral blood to compare persistent Graves' disease patients against newly diagnosed Graves' disease patients. The study was registered as a clinical trial and conducted in China. A total of some 35 samples underwent TCR sequencing: about 13 from persistent and roughly 20 from newly diagnosed Graves' disease patients. In the clinical cohort, patients with persistent Graves' disease had used antithyroid drugs for an average of about 9.4 years.

Library preparation employed multiplex PCR. The sequencing machine was an Illumina HiSeq 4000. To build TCR beta libraries, CDR3 regions were amplified by Arm-PCR using iRepertoire HTBI primers. Gel purification was performed on PCR products prior to sequencing. For the original study's pipeline: Gene usage analysis of CDR3 amino acid clonotypes relied on the approximately 68 TRBV and 14 TRBJ segments identified across samples. COPE and FqMerger were used to merge filtered high-quality paired reads into contigs. BLAST was used to align contigs to the IMGT TRBV, TRBD and TRBJ reference genes, and CDR3 was defined following IMGT. Any clonotype with a frequency above 0.1% was counted as a highly expanded clone. Shannon entropy served as the measure of repertoire diversity, while the Gini coefficient captured V-J evenness. Clonotypes shared by more than one individual were considered public. The public reads were reanalyzed by TCRdb: fastp trimming at Q25, MiXCR alignment, in-frame beta chains only. Entries are consolidated by CDR3 protein sequence, retaining the most common genes and DNA. TCRdb's processing, not the authors', yielded these V and J calls. Here the sample has about 470,000 distinct CDR3 sequences; 20% to 25% occur a single time. Of the sample, roughly 7% is held by the ten largest clones.

Beyond this particular receptor, the publication reports: A larger number of public clonotypes was shared among persistent patients (around 3,000) than among newly diagnosed patients (around 880). The authors noted that the small sample size was a limitation that may lower accuracy. Persistent Graves' disease patients showed lower TCR Shannon entropy and fewer highly expanded clones than newly diagnosed patients, suggesting clonal expansion. Preferential use of TRBV28, TRBJ1-2 and TRBJ2-5 was observed in persistent disease, whereas TRBV20-1 and TRBJ2-1 were favored in newly diagnosed disease. Sequencing and analysis were restricted to the TCR beta chain. Because the primary lesion, thyroid tissue, could not be accessed, the study looked at peripheral blood alone.

Counted from cysteine to phenylalanine, this CDR3 has 10 amino acids. Of all the DNA, just the CDR3 is kept, 30 bases in frame from base 1. CDR1 and CDR2 are read off the germline V gene as SQVTM and ANQGSEA. Taken with the paper, the label for time point translates to: persistent/refractory GD, antithyroid drugs over 5 years with positive TRAb. For both TCR sequencing and RNA sequencing, RNA was extracted from PBMCs using TRIzol. Graves' disease was diagnosed according to American Thyroid Association guidelines. Recruitment of patients was carried out at an endocrinology department in Xi'an, China. From each patient, approximately 10 milliliters of peripheral blood was collected into an EDTA anticoagulant tube. Ficoll Paque Plus density gradient separation was used to isolate PBMCs, and no further T cell sorting was done. An Agilent 2100 Bioanalyzer and agarose gel were used to check RNA quality, and a NanoDrop 2000 was used to measure RNA concentration.

Comment on this clonotype: Its antigen is not yet known. Per-base qualities were not stored, and no clone one base away is much larger.

The source is a female donor with Graves disease. Recombination connected TRBV29-1 to TRBJ1-1; no D segment can be confidently identified. Here the sequenced sample was peripheral blood mononuclear cells (PBMCs), taken when the disease was refractory, from a patient treated with antithyroid drugs. The DNA sequence reads TGCAGTGGGGTGAACACTGAAGCTTTCTTT. Its amino acids are CSGVNTEAFF.